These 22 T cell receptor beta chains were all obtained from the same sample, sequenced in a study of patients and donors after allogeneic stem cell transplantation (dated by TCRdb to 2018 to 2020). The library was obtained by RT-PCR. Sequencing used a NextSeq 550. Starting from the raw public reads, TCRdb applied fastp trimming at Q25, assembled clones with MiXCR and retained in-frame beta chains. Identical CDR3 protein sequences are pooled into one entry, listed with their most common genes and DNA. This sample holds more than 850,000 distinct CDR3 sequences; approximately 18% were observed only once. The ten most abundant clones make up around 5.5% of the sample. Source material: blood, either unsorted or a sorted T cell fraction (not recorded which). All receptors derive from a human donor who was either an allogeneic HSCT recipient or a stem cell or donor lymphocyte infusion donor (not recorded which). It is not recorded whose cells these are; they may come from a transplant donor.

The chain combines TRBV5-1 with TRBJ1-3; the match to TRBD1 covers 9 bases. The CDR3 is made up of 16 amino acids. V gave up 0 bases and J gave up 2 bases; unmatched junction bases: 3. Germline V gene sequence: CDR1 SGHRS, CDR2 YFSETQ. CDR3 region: CASSLGGQGPGNTIYF. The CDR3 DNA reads TGCGCCAGCAGCTTGGGGGGACAGGGCCCTGGAAACACCATATATTTT.

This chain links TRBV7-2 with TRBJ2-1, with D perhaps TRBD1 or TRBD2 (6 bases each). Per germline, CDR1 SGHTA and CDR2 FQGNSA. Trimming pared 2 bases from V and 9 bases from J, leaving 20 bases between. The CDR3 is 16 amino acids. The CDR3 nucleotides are TGTGCCAGCAGCTTAAGGGGATGGAGGGACAAACCTGAGCAGTTCTTC. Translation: CASSLRGWRDKPEQFF.

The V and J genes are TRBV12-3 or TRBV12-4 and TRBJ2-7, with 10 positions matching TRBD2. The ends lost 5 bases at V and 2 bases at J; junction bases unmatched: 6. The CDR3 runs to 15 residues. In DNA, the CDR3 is TGTGCCAGCAGTACTTTTACTAGCGGGGCCTACGAGCAGTACTTC. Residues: CASSTFTSGAYEQYF.

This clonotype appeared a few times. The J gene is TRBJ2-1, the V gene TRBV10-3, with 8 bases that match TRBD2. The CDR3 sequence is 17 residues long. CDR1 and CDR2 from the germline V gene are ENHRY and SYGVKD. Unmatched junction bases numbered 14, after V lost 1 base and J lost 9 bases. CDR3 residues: CAISEWLTSAALGEQFF. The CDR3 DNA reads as TGTGCCATCAGTGAGTGGCTGACTAGCGCAGCGTTAGGTGAGCAGTTCTTC.

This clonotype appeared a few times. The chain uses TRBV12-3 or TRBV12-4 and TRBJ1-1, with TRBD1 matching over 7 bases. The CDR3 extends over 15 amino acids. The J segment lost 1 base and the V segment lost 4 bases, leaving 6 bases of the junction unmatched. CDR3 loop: CASSSGGQTNTEAFF. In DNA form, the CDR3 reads TGTGCCAGCAGTTCCGGGGGACAGACGAACACTGAAGCTTTCTTT.

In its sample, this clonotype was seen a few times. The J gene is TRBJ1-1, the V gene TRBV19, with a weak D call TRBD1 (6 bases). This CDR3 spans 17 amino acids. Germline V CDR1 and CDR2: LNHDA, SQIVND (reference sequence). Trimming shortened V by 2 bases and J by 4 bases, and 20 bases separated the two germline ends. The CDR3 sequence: CASSILGQFGRSTEAFF. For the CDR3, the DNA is TGTGCCAGTAGTATATTAGGACAGTTCGGGAGGAGCACTGAAGCTTTCTTT.

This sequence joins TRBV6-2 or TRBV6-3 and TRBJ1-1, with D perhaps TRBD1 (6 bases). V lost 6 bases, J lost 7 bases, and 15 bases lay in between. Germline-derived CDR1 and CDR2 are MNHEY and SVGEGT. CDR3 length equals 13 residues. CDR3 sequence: CASSKQGFGEAFF. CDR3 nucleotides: TGTGCCAGCAGCAAACAGGGCTTCGGTGAAGCTTTCTTT.

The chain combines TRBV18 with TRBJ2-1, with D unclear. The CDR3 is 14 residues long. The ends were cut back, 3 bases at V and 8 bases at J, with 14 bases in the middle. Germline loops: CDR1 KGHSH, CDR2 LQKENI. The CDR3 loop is CASSPFWSLDEQFF. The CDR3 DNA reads TGTGCCAGCTCACCTTTTTGGTCCTTGGATGAGCAGTTCTTC. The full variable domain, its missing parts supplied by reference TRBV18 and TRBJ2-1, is NAGVMQNPRHLVRRRGQEARLRCSPMKGHSHVYWYRQLPEEGLKFMVYLQKENIIDESGMPKERFSAEFPKEGPSILRIQQVVRGDSAAYFCASSPFWSLDEQFFGPGTRLTVL.

Here the CDR3 reads CSARGGGNGGYTF. CDR3 nucleotide sequence: TGCAGTGCTAGAGGAGGGGGCAACGGTGGCTACACCTTC. This rearrangement joins TRBV20-1 to TRBJ1-2; 7 bases map to TRBD1. Germline CDR1 is DFQATT and CDR2 is SNEGSKA (reference sequence). Trimming took 1 base from V and 7 from J; bases not matched to a gene: 6. The CDR3 covers 13 residues.

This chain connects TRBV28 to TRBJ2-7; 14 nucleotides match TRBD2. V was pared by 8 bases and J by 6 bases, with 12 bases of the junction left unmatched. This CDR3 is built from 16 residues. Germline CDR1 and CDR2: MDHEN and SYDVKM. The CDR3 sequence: CASGSGTSGSRGEQYF. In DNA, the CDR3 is TGTGCCAGCGGCTCCGGGACTAGCGGGAGCCGCGGCGAGCAGTACTTC. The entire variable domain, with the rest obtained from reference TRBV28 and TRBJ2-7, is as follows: DVKVTQSSRYLVKRTGEKVFLECVQDMDHENMFWYRQDPGLGLRLIYFSYDVKMKEKGDIPEGYSVSREKKERFSLILESASTNQTSMYLCASGSGTSGSRGEQYFGPGTRLTVT.

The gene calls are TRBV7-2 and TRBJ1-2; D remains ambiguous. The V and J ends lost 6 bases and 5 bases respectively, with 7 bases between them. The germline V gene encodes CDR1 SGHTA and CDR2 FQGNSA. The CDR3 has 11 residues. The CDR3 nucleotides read TGTGCCAGCAGGGCGGGGTATGGCTACACCTTC. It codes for CASRAGYGYTF.

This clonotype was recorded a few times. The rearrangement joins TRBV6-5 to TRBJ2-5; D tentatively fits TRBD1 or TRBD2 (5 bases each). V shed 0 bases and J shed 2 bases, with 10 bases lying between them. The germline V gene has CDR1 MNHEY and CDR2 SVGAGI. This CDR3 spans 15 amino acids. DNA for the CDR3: TGTGCCAGCAGTTACTCGTGGGACGGACAAGAGACCCAGTACTTC. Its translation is CASSYSWDGQETQYF.

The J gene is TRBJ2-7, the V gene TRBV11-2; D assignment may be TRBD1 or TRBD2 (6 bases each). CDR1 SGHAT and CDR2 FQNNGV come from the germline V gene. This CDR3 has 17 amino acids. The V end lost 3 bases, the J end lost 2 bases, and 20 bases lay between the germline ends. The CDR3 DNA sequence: TGTGCCAGCAGCTTCCCCTGGGCGGGGACACCGACCTACGAGCAGTACTTC. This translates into CASSFPWAGTPTYEQYF. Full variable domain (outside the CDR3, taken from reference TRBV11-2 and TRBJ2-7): EAGVAQSPRYKIIEKRQSVAFWCNPISGHATLYWYQQILGQGPKLLIQFQNNGVVDDSQLPKDRFSAERLKGVDSTLKIQPAKLEDSAVYLCASSFPWAGTPTYEQYFGPGTRLTVT.

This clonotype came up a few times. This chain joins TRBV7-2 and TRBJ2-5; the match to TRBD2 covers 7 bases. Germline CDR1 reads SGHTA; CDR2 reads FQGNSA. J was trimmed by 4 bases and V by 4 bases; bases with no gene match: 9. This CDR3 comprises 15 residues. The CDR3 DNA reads TGTGCCAGCAGCTCACCCCAGAAGCGGGGAGAGACCCAGTACTTC. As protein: CASSSPQKRGETQYF.

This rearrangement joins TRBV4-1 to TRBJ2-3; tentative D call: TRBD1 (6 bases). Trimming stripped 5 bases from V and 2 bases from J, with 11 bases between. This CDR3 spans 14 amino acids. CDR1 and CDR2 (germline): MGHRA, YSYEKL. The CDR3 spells CASSSRDTTDTQYF. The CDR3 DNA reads TGCGCCAGCAGCTCCCGGGACACCACAGATACGCAGTATTTT.

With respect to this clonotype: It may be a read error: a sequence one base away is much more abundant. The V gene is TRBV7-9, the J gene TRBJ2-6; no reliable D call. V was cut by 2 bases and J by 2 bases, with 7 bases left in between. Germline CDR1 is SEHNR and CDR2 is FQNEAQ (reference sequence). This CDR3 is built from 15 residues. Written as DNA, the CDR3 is TGTGCCAGCAGCTTACAGTCCCCTGGGGCCAACGTCCTGACTTTC. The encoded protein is CASSLQSPGANVLTF.

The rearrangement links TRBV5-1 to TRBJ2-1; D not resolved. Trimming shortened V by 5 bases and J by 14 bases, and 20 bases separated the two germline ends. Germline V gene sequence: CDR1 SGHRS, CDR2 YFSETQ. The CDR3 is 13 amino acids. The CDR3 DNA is TGCGCCAGCAGGCCGCCTAGAAACTCGGCGAAGTTCTTC. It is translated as CASRPPRNSAKFF.

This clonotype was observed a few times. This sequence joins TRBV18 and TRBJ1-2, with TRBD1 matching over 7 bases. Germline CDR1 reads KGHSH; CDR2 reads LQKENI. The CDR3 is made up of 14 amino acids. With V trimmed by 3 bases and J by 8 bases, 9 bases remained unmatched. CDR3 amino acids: CASSPGQIVGGYTF. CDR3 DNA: TGTGCCAGCTCACCGGGACAGATCGTGGGGGGCTACACCTTC.

The CDR3 sequence: CASAHPDDGYEQYF. Written as DNA, the CDR3 is TGTGCCAGCGCACATCCAGATGACGGATACGAGCAGTACTTC. This chain connects TRBV2 to TRBJ2-7; D is undetermined. Trimming took off 8 bases at V and 4 bases at J, with 18 bases between the two ends. Germline V gene data show CDR1 as SNHLY and CDR2 as FYNNEI. This CDR3 region has 14 residues.

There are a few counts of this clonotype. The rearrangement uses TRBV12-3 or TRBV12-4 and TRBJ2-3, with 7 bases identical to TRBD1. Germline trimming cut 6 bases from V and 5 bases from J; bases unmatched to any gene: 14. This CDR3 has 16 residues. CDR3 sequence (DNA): TGTGCCAGCAGCTCCCTTAAGGGGGCCGCGGGAGATACGCAGTATTTT. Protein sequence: CASSSLKGAAGDTQYF.

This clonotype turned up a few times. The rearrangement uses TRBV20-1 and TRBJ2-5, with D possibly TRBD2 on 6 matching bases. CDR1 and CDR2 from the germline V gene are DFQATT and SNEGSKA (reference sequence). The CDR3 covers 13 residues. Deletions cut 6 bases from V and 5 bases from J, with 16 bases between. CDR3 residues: CSAPDGLAETQYF. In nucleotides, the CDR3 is TGCAGTGCCCCCGATGGGCTAGCGGAGACCCAGTACTTC.

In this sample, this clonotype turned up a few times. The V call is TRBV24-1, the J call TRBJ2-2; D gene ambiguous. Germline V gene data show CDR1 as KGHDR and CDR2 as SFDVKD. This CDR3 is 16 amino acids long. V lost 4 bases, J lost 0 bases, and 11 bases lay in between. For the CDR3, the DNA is TGTGCCACCAGTGACTCAGGCCGCGCGAACACCGGGGAGCTGTTTTTT. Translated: CATSDSGRANTGELFF.